Included here is one T cell receptor (beta chain) sequence, with context. Trimming left V 5 bases short and J 2 bases short, with 10 bases between. Germline assignment: CDR1 SEHNR and CDR2 FQNEAQ (reference sequence). This CDR3 is built from 13 residues. In the study's own analysis: Counts of nucleated cells, estimated from reference gene primer amplification, were obtained. Some clones are missing from TCRdb's copy, which holds only in-frame ones; the method was immunoSEQ multiplex PCR. V, J and clone size are those of that table, while D and trimming were read from the DNA. In the table there are fewer than 200,000 clones, 88% of which are singletons. These data come from a study of blood T cell repertoires in COVID-19. The wider study: Collection of acute and convalescent COVID-19 samples took place in the United States, Italy and Spain. The analysed material was cDNA or gDNA that came from T cells, B-cell-depleted T cells, or PBMCs.

The clonotype was recovered from a man aged 35-49 years with active or convalescent COVID-19. The chain has TRBV7-9 and TRBJ2-7; D might be TRBD1 (6 bases). The sequencing sample was made of peripheral blood. Written as DNA, the CDR3 is TGTGCCAGCAGCGCCGGACAGCCCTACGAGCAGTACTTC. Protein product: CASSAGQPYEQYF.